This record concerns one T cell receptor (beta chain) sequence. Its antigen is not identified. CDR3 regions were amplified by Arm-PCR using iRepertoire HTBI primers to build TCR beta libraries. TCRdb re-called the multiplex PCR reads through MiXCR, storing one row per CDR3 protein. The sample contains around 500,000 distinct CDR3 sequences, around 21% of which appear only once. This sample was taken from a study of regulatory T cells in long-lasting Graves disease. Noted time point: persistent/refractory GD, antithyroid drugs over 5 years with positive TRAb. The TCR library used RNA extracted from PBMCs. The study's findings and limits: Having only a small sample size may have limited accuracy.

The sequences come from peripheral blood mononuclear cells (PBMCs), collected when the disease was refractory, from a patient treated with antithyroid drugs. This TCR derives from a female donor with Graves disease.

CDR3 amino acids: CASSITSGSMNEQFF. CDR3 in DNA: TGTGCCAGCAGTATCACTAGCGGGAGTATGAATGAGCAGTTCTTC. The chain links TRBV27 to TRBJ2-1; the match to TRBD2 covers 11 bases. Germline-derived CDR1 and CDR2 are MNHEY and SMNVEV (reference sequence). This CDR3 contains 15 residues. The trim removed 5 bases at V and 7 bases at J, leaving 7 bases unmatched.